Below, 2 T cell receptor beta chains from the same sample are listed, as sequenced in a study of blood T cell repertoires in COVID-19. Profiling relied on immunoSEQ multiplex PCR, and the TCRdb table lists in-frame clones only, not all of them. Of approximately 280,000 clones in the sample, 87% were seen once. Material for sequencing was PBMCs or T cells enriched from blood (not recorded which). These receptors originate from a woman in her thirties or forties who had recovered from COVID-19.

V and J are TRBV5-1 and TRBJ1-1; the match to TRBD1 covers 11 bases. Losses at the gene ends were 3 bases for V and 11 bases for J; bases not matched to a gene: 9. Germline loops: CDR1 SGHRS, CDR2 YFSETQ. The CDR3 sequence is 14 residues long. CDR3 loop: CASSWIRDRGDAFF. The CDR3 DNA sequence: TGCGCCAGCAGCTGGATCCGGGACAGGGGGGACGCTTTCTTT.

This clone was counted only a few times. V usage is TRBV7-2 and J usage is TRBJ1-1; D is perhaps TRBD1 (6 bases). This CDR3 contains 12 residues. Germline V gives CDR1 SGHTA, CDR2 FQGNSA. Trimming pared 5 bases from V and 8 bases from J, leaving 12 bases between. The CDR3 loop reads CASSAQGLEAFF. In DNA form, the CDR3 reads TGTGCCAGCAGCGCACAGGGCCTGGAAGCTTTCTTT.